Listed below are T cell receptor beta chains from one sample, sequenced in a study of cytomegalovirus exposure and HLA in healthy donors. TCRdb keeps only in-frame clones here, not all; method: immunoSEQ multiplex PCR. Here the sample spans 90,000 to 150,000 clones, roughly 90% being singletons. The specimen sequenced was PBMCs. These receptors were obtained from a woman in her late teens or twenties in good health and CMV-seropositive. CDR3s include the opening cysteine and the closing phenylalanine or tryptophan. D genes are given only for firm matches. Size is stated for part of the rows, as once, few or many counts, or as a class when the clone is expanded.

D	V	size	J	CDR3	DNA
NA	TRBV5-4	NA	TRBJ2-1	CASSYSGTFSRLDNEQFF	TGTGCCAGCAGTTATTCCGGGACATTCTCGCGTTTAGACAATGAGCAGTTCTTC
TRBD1	TRBV5-1	NA	TRBJ1-2	CASSGNTGTGSGYTF	TGCGCCAGCAGCGGAAACACCGGGACAGGGAGTGGCTACACCTTC
NA	TRBV5-5	NA	TRBJ1-2	CASSTRQESSGYTF	TGTGCCAGCAGCACCCGACAGGAGTCTTCGGGCTACACCTTC
NA	TRBV19	NA	TRBJ1-1	CASKGQGTEAFF	TGTGCCAGTAAGGGGCAGGGGACTGAAGCTTTCTTT
NA	TRBV5-6	NA	TRBJ1-4	CASSFGDEKLFF	TGTGCCAGCAGCTTTGGAGATGAAAAACTGTTTTTT
NA	TRBV9	NA	TRBJ1-1	CASSVGPLGGEGRNTEAFF	TGTGCCAGCAGCGTAGGTCCTCTGGGTGGGGAAGGGAGGAACACTGAAGCTTTCTTT
TRBD2	TRBV27	NA	TRBJ2-3	CASSPRGPLAGDRADTQYF	TGTGCCAGCAGTCCCCGGGGGCCACTAGCGGGAGATCGGGCAGATACGCAGTATTTT
TRBD1	TRBV29-1	NA	TRBJ2-7	CSVRTGEAEQYF	TGCAGCGTTCGGACAGGGGAGGCCGAGCAGTACTTC
NA	TRBV19	NA	TRBJ1-2	CASRQGLNYGYTF	TGTGCCAGTCGGCAGGGATTGAACTATGGCTACACCTTC
TRBD2	TRBV11-3	NA	TRBJ2-5	CASSLGAIAGGQETQYF	TGTGCCAGCAGCTTAGGGGCCATTGCCGGGGGGCAAGAGACCCAGTACTTC
TRBD2	TRBV5-3	NA	TRBJ2-1	CARSWTSGSNEQFF	TGTGCCAGAAGCTGGACTAGCGGGAGCAATGAGCAGTTCTTC
NA	TRBV5-1	NA	TRBJ2-1	CASSLARDTIVPIYNEQFF	TGCGCCAGCAGCTTGGCTCGGGACACTATCGTACCAATATACAATGAGCAGTTCTTC
NA	TRBV11-3	once	TRBJ2-3	CASSQGHPSTDTQYF	TGTGCCAGCAGCCAAGGACACCCAAGCACAGATACGCAGTATTTT
NA	TRBV5-1	NA	TRBJ1-1	CASSSRQTGSEAFF	TGCGCCAGCAGCTCGCGACAGACAGGCTCTGAAGCTTTCTTT
NA	TRBV14	NA	TRBJ1-1	CASSQGGVNTEAFF	TGTGCCAGCAGCCAAGGGGGAGTGAACACTGAAGCTTTCTTT
NA	TRBV2	few	TRBJ2-5	CASSPKETQYF	TGTGCCAGCAGTCCCAAAGAGACCCAGTACTTC
TRBD2	TRBV7-6	NA	TRBJ2-2	CASSSKGASGSGTGELFF	TGTGCCAGCAGCTCGAAAGGGGCTAGCGGGAGTGGAACCGGGGAGCTGTTTTTT
TRBD1	TRBV27	NA	TRBJ1-2	CASTSTGADGYTF	TGTGCCAGTACTTCGACAGGGGCGGATGGCTACACCTTC
NA	TRBV2	NA	TRBJ2-1	CASSLRGRAAYNEQFF	TGTGCCAGCAGCCTAAGGGGCAGGGCTGCCTACAATGAGCAGTTCTTC
NA	TRBV7-9	NA	TRBJ2-2	CASSLVGERKNTGELFF	TGTGCCAGCAGCTTAGTGGGCGAGAGAAAAAACACCGGGGAGCTGTTTTTT
NA	TRBV7-9	NA	TRBJ2-5	CASSLGTGTETQYF	TGTGCCAGCAGCTTAGGCACGGGAACGGAGACCCAGTACTTC
NA	TRBV4-1	NA	TRBJ2-4	CASSQGSRDDIQYF	TGCGCCAGCAGCCAAGGTTCCAGGGATGACATTCAGTACTTC
NA	TRBV2	NA	TRBJ1-2	CASSEPQGSGYTF	TGTGCCAGCAGTGAGCCCCAGGGTAGTGGCTACACCTTC
TRBD1	TRBV5-1	once	TRBJ1-5	CASSYSGQGGQPQHF	TGCGCCAGCAGCTATTCCGGACAGGGAGGACAGCCCCAGCATTTT
NA	TRBV18	NA	TRBJ2-7	CASSPSDSREQYF	TGTGCCAGCTCACCGTCAGACAGTCGCGAGCAGTACTTC
TRBD1	TRBV4-3	NA	TRBJ1-2	CASSPGTGNYGYTF	TGCGCCAGCAGCCCCGGGACAGGGAACTATGGCTACACCTTC
NA	TRBV21-1	NA	TRBJ1-6	CASSSTGTGGVPDSPLHF	TGTGCCAGCAGCTCGACCGGGACAGGGGGCGTTCCGGATTCACCCCTCCACTTT
NA	TRBV13	NA	TRBJ2-7	CASSNLDSPYEQYF	TGTGCCAGCAGCAACCTCGACAGCCCGTACGAGCAGTACTTC
NA	TRBV13	NA	TRBJ1-4	CASKLSTNEKLFF	TGTGCCAGCAAACTCTCAACTAATGAAAAACTGTTTTTT
NA	TRBV6-5	NA	TRBJ2-7	CASSYEGGREQYF	TGTGCCAGCAGTTACGAGGGTGGACGGGAGCAGTACTTC